This entry lists 31 T cell receptor beta chains sequenced from one sample in a study of OX40 agonist ivuxolimab in advanced cancers. Library preparation employed the immunoSEQ multiplex PCR assay. TCRdb's version of the immuneACCESS table is confined to in-frame rearrangements and falls short of the full clone set. An unresolved V gene accounts for under half of the shortfall where checked; the remainder is of unknown origin. The sample profile shows about 13,000 clones; about 75% of them were found once. The top ten hold around 32% of the sample. The material sequenced was CD4+ or CD8+ T cells sorted from blood, taken in a trial of the OX40 agonist ivuxolimab. The receptors were gathered from an adult with an advanced solid tumor such as melanoma, head and neck, liver or kidney cancer.

The chain has TRBV18 and TRBJ2-3; 13 bases map to TRBD2. V lost 3 bases to trimming and J lost 3 bases; unmatched junction nucleotides: 3. CDR3 size: 16 residues. The V gene's germline CDR1 is KGHSH and CDR2 LQKENI. The CDR3 region is CASSPGTSGMTDTQYF. The CDR3 region has the DNA TGTGCCAGCTCACCCGGGACTAGCGGGATGACAGATACGCAGTATTTT.

This chain links TRBV6-6 with TRBJ2-3; D may be TRBD1 or TRBD2 (6 bases each). Germline CDR1 and CDR2: MNHNY and SVGAGI (reference sequence). V was trimmed by 6 bases and J by 3 bases, leaving 13 bases between them. The CDR3 is made up of 14 amino acids. The CDR3 loop is CASSLGGLTDTQYF. CDR3 in DNA: TGTGCCAGCAGCCTGGGGGGCCTGACAGATACGCAGTATTTT.

This clone has more than one count but fewer than ten. The chain employs TRBV10-2 and TRBJ1-5; D not certain. The CDR3 totals 14 residues. Per germline, CDR1 WSHSY and CDR2 SAAADI. V lost 5 bases and J 0 bases, leaving 8 bases between the germline ends. The CDR3 DNA is TGCGCCAGCAGTCAATGGGGTAGCAATCAGCCCCAGCATTTT. It yields the protein CASSQWGSNQPQHF.

V usage is TRBV7-9 and J usage is TRBJ1-1, with D perhaps TRBD1 (6 bases). This CDR3 has 13 amino acids. Germline V gene lookup returns CDR1 SEHNR and CDR2 FQNEAQ (reference sequence). Trimming took off 4 bases at V and 2 bases at J, with 8 bases between the two ends. The CDR3 bases are TGTGCCAGCAGCTCCGGGACAAACACTGAAGCTTTCTTT. It translates to CASSSGTNTEAFF.

V and J are TRBV7-9 and TRBJ2-5; the match to TRBD2 covers 10 bases. J gave up 3 bases and V 2 bases, and 12 bases lay outside the gene matches. Looked up from germline, CDR1 is SEHNR and CDR2 is FQNEAQ (reference sequence). CDR3 size: 18 residues. CDR3 sequence reads: CASSLPLRLAGVKETQYF. The CDR3 coding sequence is TGTGCCAGCAGCTTACCCCTCAGGCTAGCGGGAGTTAAAGAGACCCAGTACTTC.

This sequence joins TRBV5-6 and TRBJ1-1; 8 nucleotides line up with TRBD1. Trimming cost V 4 bases and J 4 bases; bases outside gene matches: 6. The CDR3 is made up of 14 amino acids. The germline V gene has CDR1 SGHDT and CDR2 YYEEEE. The CDR3 here is CASSQGQGPTEAFF. The DNA of the CDR3 is TGTGCCAGCAGCCAAGGACAGGGTCCCACTGAAGCTTTCTTT.

J is TRBJ2-2 and V is TRBV6-4; perhaps TRBD2 as D (6 bases). Germline V gene sequence: CDR1 MRHNA, CDR2 SNTAGT. The germline V and J ends were trimmed by 3 bases and 3 bases, with 8 bases remaining between them. CDR3 size: 14 residues. CDR3 DNA sequence: TGTGCCAGCAGTGAAACGGGGGACACCGGGGAGCTGTTTTTT. It specifies CASSETGDTGELFF.

The chain recombines TRBV6-5 with TRBJ1-2; weak D call: TRBD1 (6 bases). CDR1 and CDR2 (germline): MNHEY, SVGAGI. The V end lost 5 bases, the J end lost 4 bases, and 14 bases lay between the germline ends. The CDR3 has 14 amino acids. The CDR3 coding sequence is TGTGCCAGCAGTGTTCAGGGGAGCTTCTATGGCTACACCTTC. It translates to CASSVQGSFYGYTF.

The chain combines TRBV6-5 with TRBJ1-2; weak D call: TRBD1 (6 bases). The V and J ends lost 1 base and 8 bases respectively, with 11 bases between them. CDR1 MNHEY and CDR2 SVGAGI come from the germline V gene. The CDR3 runs 13 residues. The CDR3 protein is CASSYLGGKGYTF. CDR3 nucleotide sequence: TGTGCCAGCAGTTACTTGGGGGGCAAAGGCTACACCTTC.

The chain employs TRBV7-9 and TRBJ2-7; no definite D call. The V gene's germline CDR1 is SEHNR and CDR2 FQNEAQ (reference sequence). The CDR3 is 14 residues long. V was cut by 4 bases and J by 3 bases, with 13 bases left in between. The DNA for the CDR3 is TGTGCCAGCAGCTCACAGTACACGTACTACGAGCAGTACTTC. It is translated as CASSSQYTYYEQYF. Combining the CDR3 with reference TRBV7-9 and TRBJ2-7 gives the whole variable domain DTGVSQNPRHKITKRGQNVTFRCDPISEHNRLYWYRQTLGQGPEFLTYFQNEAQLEKSRLLSDRFSAERPKGSFSTLEIQRTEQGDSAMYLCASSSQYTYYEQYFGPGTRLTVT.

The CDR3 nucleotides read TGTGCCAGCACCGACGACTCTAGCGGGAGAAACAATGAGCAGTTCTTC. It encodes CASTDDSSGRNNEQFF. The chain employs TRBV5-4 and TRBJ2-1; TRBD2 agrees at 10 bases. The CDR3 runs to 16 residues. Germline V gives CDR1 SGHNT, CDR2 YYREEE (reference sequence). The V segment lost 6 bases and the J segment 5 bases; nucleotides outside the gene matches: 11.

This clone has a single count. This chain connects TRBV27 to TRBJ1-1; D ambiguous. The CDR3 is 13 residues long. The germline V and J ends were trimmed by 2 bases and 3 bases, with 7 bases remaining between them. The germline gives CDR1 MNHEY, CDR2 SMNVEV (reference sequence). CDR3 coding DNA: TGTGCCAGCAGTTTAATACGGGACACTGAAGCTTTCTTT. This encodes CASSLIRDTEAFF.

The rearrangement joins TRBV5-5 to TRBJ1-5; 9 nucleotides match TRBD1. The CDR3 runs to 15 residues. Germline loops: CDR1 SGHKS, CDR2 YYEKEE (reference sequence). With V trimmed by 5 bases and J by 4 bases, 7 bases remained unmatched. The CDR3 DNA sequence: TGTGCCAGCAGACACGGACAGGGGCCAAATCAGCCCCAGCATTTT. Translation: CASRHGQGPNQPQHF.

This clone was seen more than once but under ten times. V gene TRBV5-4 combines with J gene TRBJ2-7, with D hard to call. The germline gives CDR1 SGHNT, CDR2 YYREEE (reference sequence). The CDR3 totals 11 residues. The V end was cut by 1 base, the J end by 3 bases, with 2 bases between. The DNA for the CDR3 is TGTGCCAGCAGCTTGTACTACGAGCAGTACTTC. The encoded protein is CASSLYYEQYF.

A remark on this clone: At the DNA level, this CDR3 is encoded by other sequences in the same sample as well. The chain has TRBV6-1 and TRBJ2-7; 9 bases align to TRBD2. This CDR3 has 15 amino acids. V gave up 0 bases and J gave up 2 bases; unmatched junction bases: 2. CDR1 is MNHNS and CDR2 is SASEGT in the germline V gene. The CDR3 DNA is TGTGCCAGCAGTGAAGCTAGCGGGAGTGCCTACGAGCAGTACTTC. This encodes CASSEASGSAYEQYF.

This sequence joins TRBV5-5 and TRBJ1-5, with D possibly being TRBD1 (5 bases). The CDR3 is 14 amino acids. Trimming cost V 6 bases and J 4 bases, with 14 bases left between them. CDR1 is SGHKS and CDR2 is YYEKEE in the germline V gene (reference sequence). In DNA, the CDR3 is TGTGCCAGCACCCGACCCCCAGGGAATCAGCCCCAGCATTTT. Its protein is CASTRPPGNQPQHF.

The chain carries TRBV15 and TRBJ2-2, with D maybe TRBD2 (6 bases). Trimming left V 0 bases short and J 3 bases short, with 14 bases between. This CDR3 has 17 amino acids. Germline V lookup: CDR1 LNHNV, CDR2 YYDKDF (reference sequence). The DNA of the CDR3 is TGTGCCACCAGCAGAGATTTGGCGGGACCCTACACCGGGGAGCTGTTTTTT. This encodes CATSRDLAGPYTGELFF.

The rearrangement uses TRBV19 and TRBJ1-5; tentative D call: TRBD1 (6 bases). V lost 6 bases to trimming and J lost 2 bases, with 17 bases between them. CDR3 length: 16 residues. The germline V gene encodes CDR1 LNHDA and CDR2 SQIVND (reference sequence). CDR3 region: CASRPKQGFGNQPQHF. CDR3 bases: TGTGCCAGTAGGCCTAAACAGGGATTCGGCAATCAGCCCCAGCATTTT. The full variable domain, rest sourced from reference TRBV19 and TRBJ1-5, is DGGITQSPKYLFRKEGQNVTLSCEQNLNHDAMYWYRQDPGQGLRLIYYSQIVNDFQKGDIAEGYSVSREKKESFPLTVTSAQKNPTAFYLCASRPKQGFGNQPQHFGDGTRLSIL.

Relative to its sample, this clone is hyperexpanded. The CDR3 is CSVEGGQFYEQYF. DNA of the CDR3: TGCAGCGTTGAGGGGGGACAGTTCTACGAGCAGTACTTC. The gene calls are TRBV29-1 and TRBJ2-7, with D possibly TRBD1 on 7 matching bases. Trimming stripped 3 bases from V and 3 bases from J, with 12 bases between. Germline loops: CDR1 SQVTM, CDR2 ANQGSEA. This CDR3 comprises 13 residues.

The J gene is TRBJ2-1, the V gene TRBV27; D call uncertain. In germline, CDR1 is MNHEY, CDR2 SMNVEV (reference sequence). V was pared by 1 base and J by 0 bases, with 10 bases between. The CDR3 loop spans 16 amino acids. The CDR3 DNA follows: TGTGCCAGCAGTTTATTTCTGGAAAGCTCCTACAATGAGCAGTTCTTC. It yields the protein CASSLFLESSYNEQFF.

The V gene is TRBV5-1, the J gene TRBJ1-1; maybe TRBD1 (6 bases). This CDR3 has 15 residues. Trimming removed 0 bases at V and 4 bases at J, with 13 bases between. The germline V gene encodes CDR1 SGHRS and CDR2 YFSETQ. CDR3 residues: CASSLDALGATEAFF. CDR3 nucleotides: TGCGCCAGCAGCTTGGATGCTCTGGGGGCCACTGAAGCTTTCTTT.

This clone was detected only once. J is TRBJ2-5 and V is TRBV9; D may be TRBD1 (6 bases). CDR3 length: 15 residues. Germline V CDR1 and CDR2: SGDLS, YYNGEE. Trimming took off 0 bases at V and 5 bases at J, with 14 bases between the two ends. This chain's CDR3 is CASSVESRDTETQYF. For the CDR3, the DNA is TGTGCCAGCAGCGTAGAGTCCAGGGACACGGAGACCCAGTACTTC.

The chain uses TRBV7-6 and TRBJ2-1; tentatively, D is TRBD2 (5 bases). Trimming stripped 1 base from V and 2 bases from J, with 9 bases between. Per the germline V gene, CDR1 is SGHVS and CDR2 is FNYEAQ. This CDR3 is 15 amino acids long. CDR3 DNA sequence: TGTGCCAGCAGCTTAGAGGCGGGTCCCTACAATGAGCAGTTCTTC. The encoded protein is CASSLEAGPYNEQFF.

This chain links TRBV11-3 with TRBJ1-1, with D uncertain. The germline CDR1 and CDR2 sequences are SGHNT and YENEEA. V was clipped by 7 bases and J by 4 bases, with 7 bases between them. The CDR3 contains 11 residues. CDR3 sequence: CASTGSTEAFF. CDR3 coding DNA: TGTGCCAGCACCGGCAGCACTGAAGCTTTCTTT.

The V gene is TRBV9, the J gene TRBJ1-1; tentative D call: TRBD1 (5 bases). Germline assignment: CDR1 SGDLS and CDR2 YYNGEE. V lost 0 bases, J lost 4 bases, and 10 bases lay in between. The CDR3 covers 14 residues. The DNA for the CDR3 is TGTGCCAGCAGCGTAGGGGGGGGAGGCACTGAAGCTTTCTTT. Translating gives CASSVGGGGTEAFF. Based on the CDR3 plus reference TRBV9 and TRBJ1-1, the full variable domain is DSGVTQTPKHLITATGQRVTLRCSPRSGDLSVYWYQQSLDQGLQFLIQYYNGEERAKGNILERFSAQQFPDLHSELNLSSLELGDSALYFCASSVGGGGTEAFFGQGTRLTVV.

V usage is TRBV2 and J usage is TRBJ1-1, with no clear D. Germline V gives CDR1 SNHLY, CDR2 FYNNEI. V lost 5 bases to trimming and J lost 1 base, with 8 bases between them. This CDR3 has 13 residues. The CDR3 DNA sequence: TGTGCCAGCAGTACTCCGGGGAACACTGAAGCTTTCTTT. Its translation: CASSTPGNTEAFF.

V is TRBV4-1 and J is TRBJ2-3; D is perhaps TRBD2 (6 bases). Germline CDR1 is MGHRA and CDR2 is YSYEKL. The CDR3 spans 17 residues. V was cut by 6 bases and J by 2 bases, with 21 bases left in between. The CDR3 coding sequence is TGCGCCAGCAGGAACTTCGGTGGGGGAGGATCCACAGATACGCAGTATTTT. It translates to CASRNFGGGGSTDTQYF.

The DNA for the CDR3 is TGCGCCAGCAGCCAAGAAACGCACACAGCGGCCTACAATGAGCAGTTCTTC. The encoded protein is CASSQETHTAAYNEQFF. V gene TRBV4-1 combines with J gene TRBJ2-1; a weak D match, TRBD2 (5 bases). Per the germline V gene, CDR1 is MGHRA and CDR2 is YSYEKL. The CDR3 contains 17 residues. V was cut by 0 bases and J by 2 bases, with 14 bases left in between.

The chain links TRBV6-5 to TRBJ2-3; 7 positions match TRBD1. The junction had 3 bases not matched to a gene; V was cut back by 0 bases and J by 3 bases. The germline gives CDR1 MNHEY, CDR2 SVGAGI. The CDR3 covers 15 residues. CDR3 bases: TGTGCCAGCAGTTACTCGGGGACAGTTACAGATACGCAGTATTTT. Translation: CASSYSGTVTDTQYF.

This clone has a single count. This rearrangement joins TRBV2 to TRBJ2-7, with a tentative D call TRBD1 (7 bases). CDR3 size: 16 residues. Germline-derived CDR1 and CDR2 are SNHLY and FYNNEI. The V gene lost 7 bases and the J gene lost 2 bases, with 21 bases spanning the gap. The CDR3 DNA follows: TGTGCCAGCATGGTAAAAATCGCGGGACAGCCCTACGAGCAGTACTTC. Translation gives CASMVKIAGQPYEQYF.

The CDR3 reads CAISEGPNQPQHF. CDR3 bases: TGTGCCATCAGTGAAGGACCCAATCAGCCCCAGCATTTT. The rearrangement joins TRBV10-3 to TRBJ1-5; no definite D call. Trimming took off 3 bases at V and 3 bases at J, with 6 bases between the two ends. CDR3 length: 13 residues. Germline loops: CDR1 ENHRY, CDR2 SYGVKD.